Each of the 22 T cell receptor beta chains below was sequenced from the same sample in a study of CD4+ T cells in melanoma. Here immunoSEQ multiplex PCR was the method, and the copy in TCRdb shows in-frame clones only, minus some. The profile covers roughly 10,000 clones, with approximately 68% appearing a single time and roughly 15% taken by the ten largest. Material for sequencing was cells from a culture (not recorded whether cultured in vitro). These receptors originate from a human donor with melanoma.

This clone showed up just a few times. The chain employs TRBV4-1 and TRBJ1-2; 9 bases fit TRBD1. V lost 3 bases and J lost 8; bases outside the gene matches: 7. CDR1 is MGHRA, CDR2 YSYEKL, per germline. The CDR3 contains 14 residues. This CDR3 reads CASSQPGQGSGYTF. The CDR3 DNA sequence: TGCGCCAGCAGCCAGCCGGGACAGGGTTCGGGCTACACCTTC.

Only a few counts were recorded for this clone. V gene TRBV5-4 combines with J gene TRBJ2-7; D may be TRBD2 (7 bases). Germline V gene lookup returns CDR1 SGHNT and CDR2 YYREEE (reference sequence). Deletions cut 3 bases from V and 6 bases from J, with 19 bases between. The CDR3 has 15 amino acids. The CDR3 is CASSSRAGAYSEQYF. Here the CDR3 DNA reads TGTGCCAGCAGCTCCCGGGCGGGGGCCTATTCCGAGCAGTACTTC. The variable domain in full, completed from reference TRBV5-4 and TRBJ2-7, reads ETGVTQSPTHLIKTRGQQVTLRCSSQSGHNTVSWYQQALGQGPQFIFQYYREEENGRGNFPPRFSGLQFPNYSSELNVNALELDDSALYLCASSSRAGAYSEQYFGPGTRLTVT.

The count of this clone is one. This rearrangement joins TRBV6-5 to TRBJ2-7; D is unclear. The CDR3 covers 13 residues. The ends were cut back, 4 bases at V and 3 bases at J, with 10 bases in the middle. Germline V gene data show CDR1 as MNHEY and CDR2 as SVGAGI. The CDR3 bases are TGTGCCAGCAGTTCGGGCACTTTCTACGAGCAGTACTTC. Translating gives CASSSGTFYEQYF.

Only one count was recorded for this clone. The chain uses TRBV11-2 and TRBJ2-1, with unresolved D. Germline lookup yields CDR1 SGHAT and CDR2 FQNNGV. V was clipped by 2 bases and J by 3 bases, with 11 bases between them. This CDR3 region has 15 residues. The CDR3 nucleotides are TGTGCCAGCAGCTTATTATCAGCTATCTACAATGAGCAGTTCTTC. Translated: CASSLLSAIYNEQFF.

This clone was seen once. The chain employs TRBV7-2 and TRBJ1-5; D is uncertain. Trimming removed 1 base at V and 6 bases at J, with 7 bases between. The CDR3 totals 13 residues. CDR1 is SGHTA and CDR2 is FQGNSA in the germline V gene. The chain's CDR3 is CASSLGSGQPQHF. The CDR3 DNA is TGTGCCAGCAGCTTAGGGTCGGGTCAGCCCCAGCATTTT.

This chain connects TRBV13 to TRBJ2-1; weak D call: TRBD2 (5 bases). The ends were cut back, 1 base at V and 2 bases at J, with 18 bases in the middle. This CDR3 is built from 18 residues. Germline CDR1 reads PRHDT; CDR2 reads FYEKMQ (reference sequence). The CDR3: CASSLDPSVFGAYNEQFF. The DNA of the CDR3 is TGTGCCAGCAGCTTAGACCCCTCCGTATTCGGGGCCTACAATGAGCAGTTCTTC. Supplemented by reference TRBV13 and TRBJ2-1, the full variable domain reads AAGVIQSPRHLIKEKRETATLKCYPIPRHDTVYWYQQGPGQDPQFLISFYEKMQSDKGSIPDRFSAQQFSDYHSELNMSSLELGDSALYFCASSLDPSVFGAYNEQFFGPGTRLTVL.

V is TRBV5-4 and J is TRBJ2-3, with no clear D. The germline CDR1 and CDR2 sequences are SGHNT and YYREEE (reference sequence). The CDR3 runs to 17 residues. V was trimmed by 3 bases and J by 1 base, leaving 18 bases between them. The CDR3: CASSSLPSRSGTDTQYF. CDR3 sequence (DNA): TGTGCCAGCAGCTCCCTACCCTCTAGATCCGGCACAGATACGCAGTATTTT.

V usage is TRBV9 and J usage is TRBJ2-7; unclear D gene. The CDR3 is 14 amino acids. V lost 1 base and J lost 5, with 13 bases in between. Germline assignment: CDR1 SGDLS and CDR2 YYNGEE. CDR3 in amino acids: CASSVSPTPNEQYF. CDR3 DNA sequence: TGTGCCAGCAGCGTAAGCCCTACCCCGAACGAGCAGTACTTC.

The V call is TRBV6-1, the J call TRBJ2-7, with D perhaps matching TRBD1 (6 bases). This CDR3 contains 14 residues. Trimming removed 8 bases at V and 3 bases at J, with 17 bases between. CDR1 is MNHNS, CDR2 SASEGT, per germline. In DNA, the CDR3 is TGTGCCAGCGAGGGCACCTGGACAGTCTACGAGCAGTACTTC. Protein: CASEGTWTVYEQYF.

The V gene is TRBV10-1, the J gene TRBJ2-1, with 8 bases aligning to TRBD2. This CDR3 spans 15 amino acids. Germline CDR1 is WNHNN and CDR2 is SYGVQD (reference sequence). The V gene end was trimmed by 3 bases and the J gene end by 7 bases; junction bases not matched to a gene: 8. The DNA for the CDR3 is TGCGCCAGCAGTGACGAGCGGGGGTTACGGAATGAGCAGTTCTTC. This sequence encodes CASSDERGLRNEQFF.

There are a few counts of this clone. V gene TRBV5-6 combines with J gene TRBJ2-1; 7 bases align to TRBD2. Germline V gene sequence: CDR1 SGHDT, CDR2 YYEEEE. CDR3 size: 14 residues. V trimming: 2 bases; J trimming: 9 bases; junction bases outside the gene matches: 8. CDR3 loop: CASSFSSTSTEQFF. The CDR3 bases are TGTGCCAGCAGCTTCTCCTCGACTAGCACTGAGCAGTTCTTC.

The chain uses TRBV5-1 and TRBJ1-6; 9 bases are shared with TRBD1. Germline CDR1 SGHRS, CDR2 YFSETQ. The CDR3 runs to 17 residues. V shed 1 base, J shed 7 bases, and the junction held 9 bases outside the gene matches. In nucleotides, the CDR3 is TGCGCCAGCAGCTTGTTCCCCCTAGGACAGGGGAATTCACCCCTCCACTTT. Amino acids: CASSLFPLGQGNSPLHF.

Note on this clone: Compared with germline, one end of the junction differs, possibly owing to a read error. The CDR3 reads CASSLAGSSETQYF. In DNA, the CDR3 is TGTGCTAGCAGCTTAGCGGGGTCTTCAGAGACCCAGTACTTC. The chain links TRBV7-7 to TRBJ2-5, with TRBD2 identical over 8 bases. This CDR3 is built from 14 residues. CDR1 is SSHAT and CDR2 is FNYEAQ in the germline V gene (reference sequence).

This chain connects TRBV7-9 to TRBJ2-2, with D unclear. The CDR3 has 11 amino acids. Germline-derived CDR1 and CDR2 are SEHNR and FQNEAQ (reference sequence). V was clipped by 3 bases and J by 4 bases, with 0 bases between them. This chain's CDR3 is CASSFTGELFF. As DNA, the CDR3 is TGTGCCAGCAGCTTCACCGGGGAGCTGTTTTTT.

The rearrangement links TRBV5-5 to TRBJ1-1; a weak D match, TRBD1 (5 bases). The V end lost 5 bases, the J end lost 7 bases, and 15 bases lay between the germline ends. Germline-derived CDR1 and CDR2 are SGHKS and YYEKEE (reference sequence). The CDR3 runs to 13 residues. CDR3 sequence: CASRRTGALEAFF. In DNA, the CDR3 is TGTGCCAGCAGACGCACCGGGGCGCTTGAAGCTTTCTTT.

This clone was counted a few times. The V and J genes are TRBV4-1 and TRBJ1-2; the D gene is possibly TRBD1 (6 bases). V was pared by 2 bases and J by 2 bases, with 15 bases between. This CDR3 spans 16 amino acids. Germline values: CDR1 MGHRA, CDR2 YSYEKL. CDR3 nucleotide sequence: TGCGCCAGCAGCCAACTAATCGTGGGGGCGAACTATGGCTACACCTTC. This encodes CASSQLIVGANYGYTF.

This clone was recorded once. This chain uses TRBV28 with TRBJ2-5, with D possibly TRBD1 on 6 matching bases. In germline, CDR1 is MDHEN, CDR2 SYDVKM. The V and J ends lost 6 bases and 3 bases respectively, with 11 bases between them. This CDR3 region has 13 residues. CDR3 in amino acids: CASRPQGKETQYF. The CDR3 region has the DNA TGTGCCAGCAGACCACAGGGTAAAGAGACCCAGTACTTC.

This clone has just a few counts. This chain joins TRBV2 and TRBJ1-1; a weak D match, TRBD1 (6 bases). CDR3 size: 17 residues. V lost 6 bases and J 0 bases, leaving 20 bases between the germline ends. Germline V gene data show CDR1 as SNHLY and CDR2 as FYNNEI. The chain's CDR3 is CASRATGAFSLNTEAFF. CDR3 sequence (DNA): TGTGCCAGCAGAGCGACAGGAGCCTTTTCCTTGAACACTGAAGCTTTCTTT.

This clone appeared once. CDR3 sequence (DNA): TGTGCCAGCAGCTACGGAGTGAAAGGCGACAATGAGCAGTTCTTC. This encodes CASSYGVKGDNEQFF. This sequence joins TRBV7-9 and TRBJ2-1; D unresolved. Germline CDR1 is SEHNR and CDR2 is FQNEAQ (reference sequence). Trimming shortened V by 4 bases and J by 5 bases, and 15 bases separated the two germline ends. The CDR3 contains 15 residues.

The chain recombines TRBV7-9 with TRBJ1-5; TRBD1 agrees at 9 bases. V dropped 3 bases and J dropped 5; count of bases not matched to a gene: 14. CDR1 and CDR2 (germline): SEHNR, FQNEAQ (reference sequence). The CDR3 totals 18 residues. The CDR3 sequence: CASSFATTGGVEYQPQHF. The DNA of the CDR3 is TGTGCCAGCAGCTTCGCTACAACAGGGGGCGTCGAATATCAGCCCCAGCATTTT.

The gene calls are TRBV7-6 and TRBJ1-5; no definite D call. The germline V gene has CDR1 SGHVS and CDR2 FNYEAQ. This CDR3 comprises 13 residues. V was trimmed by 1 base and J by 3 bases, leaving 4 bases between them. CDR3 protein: CASSLGVNQPQHF. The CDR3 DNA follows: TGTGCCAGCAGCTTAGGGGTCAATCAGCCCCAGCATTTT.

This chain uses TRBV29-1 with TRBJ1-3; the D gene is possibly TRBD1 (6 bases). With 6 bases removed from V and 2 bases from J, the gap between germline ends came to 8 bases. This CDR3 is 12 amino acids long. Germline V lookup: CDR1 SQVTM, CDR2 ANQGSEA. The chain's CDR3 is CSVRTAGNTIYF. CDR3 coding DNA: TGCAGCGTGAGGACAGCTGGAAACACCATATATTTT.